The 10 T cell receptor beta chains in this list originate from one sample, sequenced in a study of blood T cell repertoires in COVID-19 (dated by TCRdb to the early 2020s). Preparation of the library involved the immunoSEQ multiplex PCR assay. In TCRdb, the immuneACCESS table is reduced to in-frame sequences with V and J assigned. These tables do not hold every clone; where another copy was compared, an unresolved V gene accounts for under half, and the others remain unexplained. For this sample there are 150,000 to 200,000 clones; roughly 84% appear just once. The ten largest clones represent 13% to 15% of the sample. Sequenced: peripheral blood. These receptors were obtained from a woman in her seventies with COVID-19, enrolled during active disease.

This chain connects TRBV4-1 to TRBJ2-7, with D uncertain. The length of the CDR3 is 15 residues. With 0 bases removed from V and 3 bases from J, the gap between germline ends came to 12 bases. The germline V gene has CDR1 MGHRA and CDR2 YSYEKL. The CDR3 spells CASSQEKRSLYEQYF. The CDR3 region has the DNA TGCGCCAGCAGCCAAGAGAAGCGTTCCCTCTACGAGCAGTACTTC.

The V gene is TRBV4-2, the J gene TRBJ2-2, with a weak D call TRBD2 (6 bases). The germline V and J ends were trimmed by 4 bases and 0 bases, with 9 bases remaining between them. The CDR3 has 15 residues. The germline V gene encodes CDR1 LGHNA and CDR2 YNFKEQ. The CDR3 region is CASSRRDSNTGELFF. The CDR3 DNA is TGTGCCAGCAGCCGCCGGGACTCGAACACCGGGGAGCTGTTTTTT.

The rearrangement joins TRBV28 to TRBJ2-7, with D possibly being TRBD1 (6 bases). V lost 4 bases and J 0 bases, leaving 7 bases between the germline ends. The germline CDR1 and CDR2 sequences are MDHEN and SYDVKM. This CDR3 has 13 residues. Here the CDR3 DNA reads TGTGCCAGCAGTTCGGACAGCTCCTACGAGCAGTACTTC. Protein: CASSSDSSYEQYF.

The V gene is TRBV20-1, the J gene TRBJ2-3; 7 bases align to TRBD1. Germline lookup yields CDR1 DFQATT and CDR2 SNEGSKA (reference sequence). V trimming: 3 bases; J trimming: 2 bases; junction bases outside the gene matches: 14. This CDR3 comprises 17 residues. CDR3 sequence reads: CSASKYWGQLPTDTQYF. The CDR3 region has the DNA TGCAGTGCTAGTAAATATTGGGGACAGCTACCCACAGATACGCAGTATTTT.

V usage is TRBV12-3 or TRBV12-4 and J usage is TRBJ2-3; D is ambiguous. The length of the CDR3 is 12 residues. The V gene lost 3 bases and the J gene lost 6 bases, with 7 bases spanning the gap. This chain's CDR3 is CASSFASDTQYF. The CDR3 coding sequence is TGTGCCAGCAGTTTTGCGTCGGATACGCAGTATTTT.

This chain links TRBV10-3 with TRBJ2-7; TRBD1 matches at 9 bases. Germline CDR1 reads ENHRY; CDR2 reads SYGVKD. The CDR3 has 14 residues. V was clipped by 8 bases and J by 5 bases; unmatched bases: 10. CDR3 sequence reads: CAIGPGQGFHEQYF. In nucleotides, the CDR3 is TGTGCCATCGGACCGGGACAGGGTTTCCACGAGCAGTACTTC.

This rearrangement joins TRBV6-1 to TRBJ2-1; 9 nucleotides align to TRBD1. The CDR3 covers 16 residues. Germline-derived CDR1 and CDR2 are MNHNS and SASEGT. J was trimmed by 3 bases and V by 1 base; bases with no gene match: 4. CDR3 loop: CASSEDGDRVYNEQFF. Here the CDR3 DNA reads TGTGCCAGCAGTGAAGATGGGGACAGGGTCTACAATGAGCAGTTCTTC.

V usage is TRBV5-5 and J usage is TRBJ1-6, with TRBD1 matching over 7 bases. The trim removed 3 bases at V and 8 bases at J, leaving 5 bases unmatched. Germline V gene lookup returns CDR1 SGHKS and CDR2 YYEKEE (reference sequence). The CDR3 extends over 14 amino acids. CDR3 sequence: CASSSGQNDSPLHF. The CDR3 coding sequence is TGTGCCAGCAGCTCGGGACAGAACGATTCACCCCTCCACTTT.

The rearrangement links TRBV7-2 to TRBJ2-3, with TRBD2 matching 7 bases. Germline V gene data show CDR1 as SGHTA and CDR2 as FQGNSA. This CDR3 has 16 residues. The junction had 11 bases not matched to a gene; V was cut back by 4 bases and J by 4 bases. The CDR3 DNA reads as TGTGCCAGCAGCTCTACCGGGACTAACCCCTCAGATACGCAGTATTTT. It specifies CASSSTGTNPSDTQYF.

The rearrangement links TRBV5-1 to TRBJ2-5, with TRBD2 matching 7 bases. The germline CDR1 and CDR2 sequences are SGHRS and YFSETQ. The CDR3 is 17 amino acids. V shed 3 bases, J shed 2 bases, and the junction held 13 bases outside the gene matches. CDR3 nucleotides: TGCGCCAGCAGCTATCAGCAGACAAGCGGGGCACAAGAGACCCAGTACTTC. Protein product: CASSYQQTSGAQETQYF. Complete variable domain (other parts from reference TRBV5-1 and TRBJ2-5): KAGVTQTPRYLIKTRGQQVTLSCSPISGHRSVSWYQQTPGQGLQFLFEYFSETQRNKGNFPGRFSGRQFSNSRSEMNVSTLELGDSALYLCASSYQQTSGAQETQYFGPGTRLLVL.